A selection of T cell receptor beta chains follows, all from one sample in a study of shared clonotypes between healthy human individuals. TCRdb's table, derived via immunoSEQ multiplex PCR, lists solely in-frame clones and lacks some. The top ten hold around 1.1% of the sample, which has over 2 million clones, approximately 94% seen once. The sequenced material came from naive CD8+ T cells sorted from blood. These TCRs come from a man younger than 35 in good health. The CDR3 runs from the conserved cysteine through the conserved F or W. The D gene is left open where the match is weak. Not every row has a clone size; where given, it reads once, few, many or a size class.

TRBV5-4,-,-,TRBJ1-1,CASSSIGNTEAFF,TGTGCCAGCAGCTCGATCGGGAACACTGAAGCTTTCTTT
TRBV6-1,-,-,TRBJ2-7,CASSEVGGGYEQYF,TGTGCCAGCAGTGAAGTCGGGGGTGGCTACGAGCAGTACTTC
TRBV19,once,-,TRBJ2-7,CASSIEILSYEQYF,TGTGCCAGTAGTATCGAAATATTGTCCTACGAGCAGTACTTC
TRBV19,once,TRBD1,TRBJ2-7,CASSIGDRSYEQYF,TGTGCCAGTAGTATAGGGGACAGAAGCTACGAGCAGTACTTC
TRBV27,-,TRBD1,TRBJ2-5,CASSPLAAGGVETQYF,TGTGCCAGCAGTCCACTTGCGGCAGGGGGCGTTGAGACCCAGTACTTC
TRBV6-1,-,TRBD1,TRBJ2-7,CASSVRGPYEQYF,TGTGCCAGCAGTGTCAGGGGGCCCTACGAGCAGTACTTC
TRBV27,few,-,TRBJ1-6,CASRDNRRSSYNSPLHF,TGTGCCAGCAGGGACAACAGGCGGAGCTCCTATAATTCACCCCTCCACTTT
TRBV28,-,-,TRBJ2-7,CASSFDNTYEQYF,TGTGCCAGCAGTTTTGACAACACCTACGAGCAGTACTTC
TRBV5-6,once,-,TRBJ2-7,CASSLSLEPTPHEQYF,TGTGCCAGCAGCTTGAGCCTGGAACCGACTCCTCACGAGCAGTACTTC
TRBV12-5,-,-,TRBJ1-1,CASGSPLSEAFF,TGTGCTAGTGGTTCGCCCCTTAGTGAAGCTTTCTTT
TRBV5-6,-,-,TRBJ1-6,CASTGTTLSSYNSPLHF,TGTGCCAGCACCGGGACAACCCTTAGCTCCTATAATTCACCCCTCCACTTT
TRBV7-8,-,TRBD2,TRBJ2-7,CASSSPGRGVYEQYF,TGTGCCAGCAGCTCCCCGGGGAGGGGCGTCTACGAGCAGTACTTC
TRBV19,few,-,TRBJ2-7,CASSMRQGMDEQYF,TGTGCCAGTAGTATGAGGCAGGGGATGGACGAGCAGTACTTC
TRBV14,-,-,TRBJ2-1,CASSLYRGSYNEQFF,TGTGCCAGCAGCCTATACAGAGGCTCCTACAATGAGCAGTTCTTC
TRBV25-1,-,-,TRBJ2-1,CASSEYGPWGYNEQFF,TGTGCCAGCAGTGAATATGGGCCGTGGGGGTACAATGAGCAGTTCTTC
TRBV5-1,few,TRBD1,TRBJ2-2,CASSLAGTGDTGELFF,TGCGCCAGCAGCTTGGCCGGGACAGGGGACACCGGGGAGCTGTTTTTT
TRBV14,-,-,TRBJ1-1,CASSHTGNITEAFF,TGTGCCAGCAGCCACACAGGGAATATCACTGAAGCTTTCTTT
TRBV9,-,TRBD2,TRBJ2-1,CASSGTSNEQFF,TGTGCCAGCTCCGGGACTAGCAATGAGCAGTTCTTC
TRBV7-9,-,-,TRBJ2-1,CASSPAGTEQFF,TGTGCCAGCAGCCCCGCTGGGACCGAGCAGTTCTTC
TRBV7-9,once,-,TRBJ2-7,CASSLSGGTYEQYF,TGTGCCAGCAGCTTAAGTGGAGGGACCTACGAGCAGTACTTC
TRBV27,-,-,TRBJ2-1,CASSFGFGSLGHEQFF,TGTGCCAGCAGTTTTGGTTTCGGTTCTCTAGGCCATGAGCAGTTCTTC
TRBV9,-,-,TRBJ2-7,CASSSDLSSYEQYF,TGTGCCAGCAGCTCAGACTTGAGCTCCTACGAGCAGTACTTC
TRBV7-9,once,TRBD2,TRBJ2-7,CASSLGLAVEQYF,TGTGCCAGCAGCCTAGGACTAGCGGTCGAGCAGTACTTC
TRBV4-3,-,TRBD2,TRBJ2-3,CASSLQAGVGTDTQYF,TGCGCCAGCAGCCTCCAAGCGGGAGTGGGGACAGATACGCAGTATTTT
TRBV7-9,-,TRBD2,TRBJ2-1,CASSYTLAGEDNEQFF,TGTGCCAGCAGCTACACACTAGCGGGAGAAGACAATGAGCAGTTCTTC
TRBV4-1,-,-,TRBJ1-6,CASSDLNSPLHF,TGCGCCAGCAGCGATCTGAATTCACCCCTCCACTTT
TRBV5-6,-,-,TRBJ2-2,CASSWPRDTTGELFF,TGTGCCAGCAGCTGGCCGAGGGACACCACCGGGGAGCTGTTTTTT
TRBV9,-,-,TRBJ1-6,CASSVDQRGSPLHF,TGTGCCAGCAGCGTAGACCAGCGTGGATCACCCCTCCACTTT
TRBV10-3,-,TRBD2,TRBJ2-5,CAISEELAGVGETQYF,TGTGCCATCAGTGAGGAGCTAGCGGGAGTTGGAGAGACCCAGTACTTC
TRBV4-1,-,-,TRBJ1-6,CASSQGTAANSPLHF,TGCGCCAGCAGCCAAGGGACGGCGGCTAATTCACCCCTCCACTTT
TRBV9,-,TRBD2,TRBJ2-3,CASSVSGGQLDTQYF,TGTGCCAGCAGCGTTAGCGGGGGGCAGCTCGATACGCAGTATTTT
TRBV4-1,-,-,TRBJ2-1,CASSQRRGGSYNEQFF,TGCGCCAGCAGCCAAAGGAGGGGAGGCTCCTACAATGAGCAGTTCTTC
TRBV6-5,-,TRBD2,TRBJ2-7,CASSPLAGEVYEQYF,TGTGCCAGCAGTCCGCTAGCGGGAGAGGTCTACGAGCAGTACTTC
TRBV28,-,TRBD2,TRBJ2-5,CASSLILAGLQETQYF,TGTGCCAGCAGTTTAATCCTAGCGGGATTACAGGAGACCCAGTACTTC
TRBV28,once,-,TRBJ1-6,CASSLSGAMGNSPLHF,TGTGCCAGCAGTTTATCGGGGGCGATGGGGAATTCACCCCTCCACTTT